This record covers a single T cell receptor (beta chain). What it binds is not known. The data are from a study of OX40 agonist ivuxolimab in advanced cancers. Study-level background: Previous treatment with anti-PD-1, anti-PD-L1 or anti-CTLA-4 therapy was allowed; about 37% had received some. Points from the study as a whole: The authors did not determine the antigen specificity of the expanded peripheral T cells. Nonresponders, in some cases, also had low normalized T-cell clonal expansion.

This CDR3 has 14 residues. Trimming cost V 2 bases and J 7 bases, with 14 bases left between them. Looked up from germline, CDR1 is MNHNS and CDR2 is SASEGT. Clones were read by immunoSEQ multiplex PCR, and TCRdb kept only the in-frame ones, dropping some. Among tens of thousands of clones listed, 88% were seen once. Sequencing was performed on CD4+ or CD8+ T cells sorted from blood, taken in a trial of the OX40 agonist ivuxolimab. The genes are TRBV6-1 and TRBJ1-2; weak D call: TRBD1 (5 bases). The TCR comes from an adult with an advanced solid tumor such as melanoma, head and neck, liver or kidney cancer. The CDR3, as DNA: TGTGCCAGCAGTGAAAGGGGCAGGAGGGGTGGCTACACCTTC. As protein: CASSERGRRGGYTF.